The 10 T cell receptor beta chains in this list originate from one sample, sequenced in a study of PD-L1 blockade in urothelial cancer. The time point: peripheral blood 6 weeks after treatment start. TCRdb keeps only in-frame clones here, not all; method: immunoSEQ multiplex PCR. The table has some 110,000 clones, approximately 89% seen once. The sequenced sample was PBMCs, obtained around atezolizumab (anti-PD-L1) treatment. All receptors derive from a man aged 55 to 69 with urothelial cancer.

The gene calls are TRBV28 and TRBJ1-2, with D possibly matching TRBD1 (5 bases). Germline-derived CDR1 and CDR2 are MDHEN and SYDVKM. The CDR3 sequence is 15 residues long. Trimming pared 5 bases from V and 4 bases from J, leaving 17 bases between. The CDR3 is CASSRGGAGPYGYTF. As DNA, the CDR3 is TGTGCCAGCAGTCGCGGTGGGGCAGGGCCCTATGGCTACACCTTC.

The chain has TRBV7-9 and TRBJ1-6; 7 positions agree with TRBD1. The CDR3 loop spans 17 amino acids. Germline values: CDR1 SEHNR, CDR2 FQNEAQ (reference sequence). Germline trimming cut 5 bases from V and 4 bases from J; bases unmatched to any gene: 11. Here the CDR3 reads CASSPTMEGAYNSPLHF. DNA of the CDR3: TGTGCCAGCAGCCCGACGATGGAGGGGGCTTATAATTCACCCCTCCACTTT.

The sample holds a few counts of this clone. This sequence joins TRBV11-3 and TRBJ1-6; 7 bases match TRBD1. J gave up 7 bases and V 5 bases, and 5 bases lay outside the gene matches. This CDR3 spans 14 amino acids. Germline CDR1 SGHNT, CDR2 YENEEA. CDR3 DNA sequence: TGTGCCAGCAGCATTGGGACAGCAAATTCACCCCTCCACTTT. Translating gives CASSIGTANSPLHF.

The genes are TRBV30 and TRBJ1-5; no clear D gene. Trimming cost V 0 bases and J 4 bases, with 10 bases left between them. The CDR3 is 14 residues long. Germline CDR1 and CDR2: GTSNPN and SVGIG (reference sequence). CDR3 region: CAWSVLELNQPQHF. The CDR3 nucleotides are TGTGCCTGGAGTGTCCTGGAGCTTAATCAGCCCCAGCATTTT.

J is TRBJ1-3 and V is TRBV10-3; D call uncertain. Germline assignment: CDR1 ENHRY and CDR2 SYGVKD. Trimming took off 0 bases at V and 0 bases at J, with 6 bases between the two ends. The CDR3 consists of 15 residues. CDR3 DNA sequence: TGTGCCATCAGTGAGTCGCAGTTCTCTGGAAACACCATATATTTT. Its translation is CAISESQFSGNTIYF.

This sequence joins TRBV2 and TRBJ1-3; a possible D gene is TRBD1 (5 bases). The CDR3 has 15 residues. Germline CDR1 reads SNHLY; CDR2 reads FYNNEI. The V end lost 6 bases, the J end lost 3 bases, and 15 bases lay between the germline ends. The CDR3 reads CASRTRDSRGNTIYF. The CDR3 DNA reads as TGTGCCAGCAGAACCAGGGATTCCCGTGGAAACACCATATATTTT.

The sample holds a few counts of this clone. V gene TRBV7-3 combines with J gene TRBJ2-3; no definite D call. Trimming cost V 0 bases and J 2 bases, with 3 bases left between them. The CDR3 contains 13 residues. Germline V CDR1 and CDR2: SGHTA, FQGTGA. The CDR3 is CASSLTYTDTQYF. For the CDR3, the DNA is TGTGCCAGCAGCTTAACCTACACAGATACGCAGTATTTT.

The CDR3 loop reads CASSEEAASNQPQHF. CDR3 bases: TGTGCCAGCAGTGAAGAGGCAGCTAGCAATCAGCCCCAGCATTTT. The rearrangement uses TRBV6-4 and TRBJ1-5; D unresolved. The germline CDR1 and CDR2 sequences are MRHNA and SNTAGT. The CDR3 loop spans 15 amino acids. V lost 3 bases and J lost 0, with 9 bases in between.

The CDR3 region has the DNA TGTGCCAGCAGTTACGGACAGGGCCCAGATACGCAGTATTTT. Translated, it gives CASSYGQGPDTQYF. The chain uses TRBV6-5 and TRBJ2-3; 8 nucleotides agree with TRBD1. CDR3 length: 14 amino acids. The V gene's germline CDR1 is MNHEY and CDR2 SVGAGI. V lost 2 bases to trimming and J lost 4 bases; unmatched junction nucleotides: 2.

The CDR3 bases are TGTGCCAGCTCATCCGCGGGGGGCGAAAGCTACAATGAGCAGTTCTTC. Translated, it gives CASSSAGGESYNEQFF. The chain employs TRBV18 and TRBJ2-1; TRBD2 matches 8 bases. Trimming took 5 bases from V and 3 from J; bases not matched to a gene: 9. CDR1 is KGHSH, CDR2 LQKENI, per germline. The CDR3 has 16 amino acids.